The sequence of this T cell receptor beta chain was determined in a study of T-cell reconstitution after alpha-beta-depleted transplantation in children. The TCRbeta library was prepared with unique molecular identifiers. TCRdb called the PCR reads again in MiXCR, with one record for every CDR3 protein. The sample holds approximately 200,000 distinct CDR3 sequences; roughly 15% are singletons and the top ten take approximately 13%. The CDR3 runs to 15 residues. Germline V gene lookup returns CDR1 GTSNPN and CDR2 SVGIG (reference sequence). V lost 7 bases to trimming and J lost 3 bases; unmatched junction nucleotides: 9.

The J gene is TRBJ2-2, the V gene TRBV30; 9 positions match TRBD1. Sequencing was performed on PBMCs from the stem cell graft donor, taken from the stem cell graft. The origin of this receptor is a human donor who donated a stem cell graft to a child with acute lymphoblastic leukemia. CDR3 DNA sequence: TGTGCCTCTAATCGGGGACAGGGTGACACCGGGGAGCTGTTTTTT. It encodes CASNRGQGDTGELFF. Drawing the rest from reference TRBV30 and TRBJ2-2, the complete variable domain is SQTIHQWPATLVQPVGSPLSLECTVEGTSNPNLYWYRQAAGRGLQLLFYSVGIGQISSEVPQNLSASRPQDRQFILSSKKLLLSDSGFYLCASNRGQGDTGELFFGEGSRLTVL.